Sequencing of this T cell receptor (beta chain) was carried out in a study of OX40 agonist ivuxolimab in advanced cancers. The overall study: Patients were dosed with the agonistic anti-OX40 (CD134) antibody ivuxolimab. All patients had ivuxolimab intravenously every 2 weeks at 0.01 to 10 mg/kg.

J lost 9 bases, V lost 0 bases, and 6 bases had no gene match. The CDR3 has 15 residues. Germline loops: CDR1 MNHEY, CDR2 SVGAGI. Clones were sequenced by immunoSEQ multiplex PCR, and TCRdb holds only the in-frame ones, with some missing. The sample carries approximately 58,000 clones, under 95% recorded once. This chain links TRBV6-5 with TRBJ2-7; 12 bases are a match to TRBD2. Sequenced material: CD4+ or CD8+ T cells sorted from blood, taken in a trial of the OX40 agonist ivuxolimab. The clonotype was recovered from an adult with an advanced solid tumor such as melanoma, head and neck, liver or kidney cancer. CDR3 protein: CASSYSTSGGIVQYF. The CDR3 coding sequence is TGTGCCAGCAGTTACTCGACTAGCGGGGGAATAGTGCAGTACTTC.